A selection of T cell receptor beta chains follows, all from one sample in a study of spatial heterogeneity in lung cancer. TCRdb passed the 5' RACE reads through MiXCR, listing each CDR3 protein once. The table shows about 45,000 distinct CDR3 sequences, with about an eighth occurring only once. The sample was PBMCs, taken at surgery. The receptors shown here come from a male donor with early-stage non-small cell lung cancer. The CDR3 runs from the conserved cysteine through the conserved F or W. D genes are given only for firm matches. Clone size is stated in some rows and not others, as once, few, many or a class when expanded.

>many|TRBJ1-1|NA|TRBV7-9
CASSLEGAFF
TGTGCCAGCAGCTTAGAAGGTGCTTTCTTT
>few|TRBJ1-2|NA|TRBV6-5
CASSYSRRAGYGYTF
TGTGCCAGCAGTTATTCACGGAGAGCTGGCTATGGCTACACCTTC
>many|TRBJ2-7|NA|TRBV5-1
CASSVQGYEQYF
TGCGCCAGCAGCGTACAGGGTTACGAGCAGTACTTC
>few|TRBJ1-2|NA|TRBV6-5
CASSYAGSNYGYTF
TGTGCCAGCAGTTACGCGGGGTCTAACTATGGCTACACCTTC
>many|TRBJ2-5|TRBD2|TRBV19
CASSSGTREETQYF
TGTGCCAGTAGTAGCGGGACTAGAGAAGAGACCCAGTACTTC
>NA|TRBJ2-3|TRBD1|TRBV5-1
CASSLDRGGDTQYF
TGCGCCAGCAGCTTGGACAGGGGCGGCGATACGCAGTATTTT
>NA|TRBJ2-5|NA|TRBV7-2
CASSATGQPGETQYF
TGTGCCAGCAGCGCCACTGGACAGCCAGGGGAGACCCAGTACTTC
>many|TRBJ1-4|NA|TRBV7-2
CASSPSRGGEKLFF
TGTGCCAGCAGCCCCTCGAGGGGAGGGGAAAAACTGTTTTTT
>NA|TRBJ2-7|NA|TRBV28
CASSFGQWARYF
TGTGCCAGCAGTTTTGGACAGTGGGCCAGGTACTTC
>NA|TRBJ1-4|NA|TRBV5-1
CASSLTATNEKLFF
TGCGCCAGCAGCTTAACCGCAACTAATGAAAAACTGTTTTTT
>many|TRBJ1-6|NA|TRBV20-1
CSARTASTNSPLHF
TGCAGTGCTAGGACAGCCTCAACCAATTCACCCCTCCACTTT
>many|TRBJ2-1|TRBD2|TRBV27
CASSPLSSGRLNEQFF
TGTGCCAGCAGTCCCCTCTCTAGCGGGAGATTAAATGAGCAGTTCTTC
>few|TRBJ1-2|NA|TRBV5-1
CASSSMVGGPHYGYTF
TGCGCCAGCAGCTCCATGGTTGGGGGGCCCCACTATGGCTACACCTTC
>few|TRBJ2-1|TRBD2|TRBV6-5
CASSYSASGAAHYNEQFF
TGTGCCAGCAGTTACTCAGCTAGCGGGGCCGCGCACTACAATGAGCAGTTCTTC
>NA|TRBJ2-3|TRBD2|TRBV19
CASRTGGDTQYF
TGTGCCAGTAGGACGGGGGGAGATACGCAGTATTTT
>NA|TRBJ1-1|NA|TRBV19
CASSPLATQTNTEAFF
TGTGCCAGTAGCCCCCTGGCGACCCAGACAAACACTGAAGCTTTCTTT
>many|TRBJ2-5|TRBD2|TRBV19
CASRSGTSGSQETQYF
TGTGCCAGTAGATCAGGGACTAGCGGGAGCCAAGAGACCCAGTACTTC
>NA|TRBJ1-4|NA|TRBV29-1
CSVGVLSEKLFF
TGCAGCGTTGGGGTCTTGTCCGAAAAACTGTTTTTT
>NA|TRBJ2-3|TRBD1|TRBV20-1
CSASGTGSPDTQYF
TGCAGTGCTTCCGGGACAGGGAGCCCAGATACGCAGTATTTT
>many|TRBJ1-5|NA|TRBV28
CASRLQLSNQPQHF
TGTGCCAGCCGCCTACAGCTGAGCAATCAGCCCCAGCATTTT
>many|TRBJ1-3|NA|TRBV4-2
CASSQGPGSGNTIYF
TGTGCCAGCAGCCAAGGTCCAGGCTCTGGAAACACCATATATTTT
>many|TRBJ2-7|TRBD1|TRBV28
CASRDRGSIYEQYF
TGTGCCAGCAGGGACAGGGGGAGTATCTACGAGCAGTACTTC
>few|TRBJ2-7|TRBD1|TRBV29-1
CSAQGDSTYEQYF
TGCAGCGCCCAGGGGGACAGTACCTACGAGCAGTACTTC
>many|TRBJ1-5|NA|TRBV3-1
CASSQGAAMHF
TGTGCCAGCAGCCAGGGGGCAGCCATGCATTTT
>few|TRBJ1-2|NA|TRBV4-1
CASSQDAGNNYGYTF
TGCGCCAGCAGCCAAGATGCAGGGAATAACTATGGCTACACCTTC
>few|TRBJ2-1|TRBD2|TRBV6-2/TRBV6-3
CASSYAETSGRVNEQFF
TGTGCCAGCAGTTACGCAGAGACTAGCGGGAGGGTAAATGAGCAGTTCTTC
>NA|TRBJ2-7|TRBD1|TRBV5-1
CASSSGQATPYEQYF
TGCGCCAGCAGCTCGGGACAGGCTACCCCCTACGAGCAGTACTTC
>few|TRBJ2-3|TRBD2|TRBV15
CATSSDGTSGSTSTDTQYF
TGTGCCACCAGCAGTGATGGGACTAGCGGGTCCACTAGCACAGATACGCAGTATTTT
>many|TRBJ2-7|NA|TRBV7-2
CASSSLTWEQYF
TGTGCCAGCAGCTCCCTGACTTGGGAACAGTACTTC
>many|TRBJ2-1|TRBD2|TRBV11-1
CASRTSRDNEQFF
TGTGCCTCAAGGACTAGTCGAGATAATGAGCAGTTCTTC
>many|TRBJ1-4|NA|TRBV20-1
CSAKGVTGTGEKLFF
TGCAGTGCTAAGGGGGTCACAGGGACCGGGGAAAAACTGTTTTTT
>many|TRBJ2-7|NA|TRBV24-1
CATSEHSRILSYEQYF
TGTGCCACCAGTGAGCATTCCAGGATCCTCTCCTACGAGCAGTACTTC
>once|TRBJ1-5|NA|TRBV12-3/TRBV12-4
CASSLYGGAQPQHF
TGTGCCAGCAGTTTATACGGGGGCGCTCAGCCCCAGCATTTT
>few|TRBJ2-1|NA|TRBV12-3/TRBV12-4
CASSSDRSEQFF
TGTGCCAGCAGTTCAGACAGGAGTGAGCAGTTCTTC
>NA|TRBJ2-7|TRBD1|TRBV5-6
CASSPTAGQGRYEQYF
TGTGCCAGCAGCCCCACCGCGGGACAGGGGAGATACGAGCAGTACTTC
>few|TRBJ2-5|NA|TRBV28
CASSPSDRPQGTQYF
TGTGCCAGCAGCCCTTCCGACAGGCCCCAGGGGACCCAGTACTTC
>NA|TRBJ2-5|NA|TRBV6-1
CASSLLRGIQETQYF
TGTGCCAGCAGTCTTCTTAGGGGGATCCAAGAGACCCAGTACTTC
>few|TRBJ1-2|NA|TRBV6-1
CASSVDPGEFGYTF
TGTGCCAGCAGTGTGGACCCCGGAGAATTCGGCTACACCTTC
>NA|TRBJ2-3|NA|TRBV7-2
CASSQELTDTQYF
TGTGCCAGCAGCCAAGAACTCACAGATACGCAGTATTTT
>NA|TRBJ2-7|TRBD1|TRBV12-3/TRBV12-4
CASSRDRGEYEQYF
TGTGCCAGCAGCCGAGACAGGGGGGAATACGAGCAGTACTTC
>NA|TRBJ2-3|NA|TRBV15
CATSRGEAADTQYF
TGTGCCACCAGCAGGGGGGAGGCAGCAGATACGCAGTATTTT